Listed here are 19 T cell receptor beta chains from one sample, sequenced in a study of T cells in Graves' hyperthyroidism and ophthalmopathy. The CDR3 regions of TCR beta were amplified from RNA transcripts. First-round RT-PCR of the TCR CDR3 relied on the HTBI primer set. Each CDR3 protein is one row after TCRdb ran MiXCR on the multiplex PCR reads. The sample lists roughly 380,000 distinct CDR3 sequences; roughly 15% were seen once. The sample consisted of blood. These TCRs come from a woman aged 18-29 years with Graves' hyperthyroidism.

This clonotype was recorded at least ten times. The rearrangement joins TRBV7-2 to TRBJ2-7, with TRBD1 as a possible D gene (6 bases). The germline V and J ends were trimmed by 5 bases and 2 bases, with 13 bases remaining between them. The germline V gene encodes CDR1 SGHTA and CDR2 FQGNSA. The CDR3 runs to 14 residues. CDR3 sequence reads: CASSLRTETYEQYF. CDR3 bases: TGTGCCAGCAGCCTCCGGACAGAAACCTACGAGCAGTACTTC.

This clonotype was seen at least ten times. This chain connects TRBV2 to TRBJ2-7, with D perhaps being TRBD1 or TRBD2 (5 bases each). V shed 8 bases and J shed 3 bases, with 11 bases lying between them. Germline CDR1 and CDR2: SNHLY and FYNNEI. The CDR3 runs 12 residues. The DNA of the CDR3 is TGTGCCAGCGGGACGGAGAACTACGAGCAGTACTTC. It yields the protein CASGTENYEQYF.

This clonotype was seen repeatedly, ten times or more. The gene calls are TRBV6-1 and TRBJ2-7; D tentatively fits TRBD1 or TRBD2 (5 bases each). The CDR3 runs 14 residues. Trimming took 3 bases from V and 3 from J, leaving 12 bases between them. Germline CDR1 and CDR2: MNHNS and SASEGT. This CDR3 reads CASSDFGTNYEQYF. The DNA of the CDR3 is TGTGCCAGCAGTGATTTTGGGACCAACTACGAGCAGTACTTC.

This clonotype was found a few times. The genes are TRBV5-5 and TRBJ1-5; weak D call: TRBD1 (5 bases). CDR3 length equals 14 residues. The germline V gene has CDR1 SGHKS and CDR2 YYEKEE (reference sequence). The germline V and J ends were trimmed by 2 bases and 7 bases, with 13 bases remaining between them. CDR3 sequence (DNA): TGTGCCAGCAGCTTAGATCAGGGAGGCCAGCCCCAGCATTTT. Protein: CASSLDQGGQPQHF. Looking up the rest from reference TRBV5-5 and TRBJ1-5 gives the full variable domain: DAGVTQSPTHLIKTRGQQVTLRCSPISGHKSVSWYQQVLGQGPQFIFQYYEKEERGRGNFPDRFSARQFPNYSSELNVNALLLGDSALYLCASSLDQGGQPQHFGDGTRLSIL.

Only a few counts were recorded for this clonotype. The chain couples TRBV19 to TRBJ2-5; 10 bases agree with TRBD2. Per germline, CDR1 LNHDA and CDR2 SQIVND (reference sequence). Losses at the gene ends were 5 bases for V and 2 bases for J; bases not matched to a gene: 5. This CDR3 comprises 15 residues. CDR3: CASSDSGGLQETQYF. The CDR3 nucleotides read TGTGCCAGTAGTGATAGCGGGGGGCTACAAGAGACCCAGTACTTC.

This clonotype was seen many times. The chain has TRBV6-1 and TRBJ2-5, with D perhaps matching TRBD1 (5 bases). The CDR3 spans 12 residues. The germline CDR1 and CDR2 sequences are MNHNS and SASEGT. Trimming cost V 6 bases and J 7 bases, with 12 bases left between them. The CDR3 reads CASRGAYGTQYF. The CDR3, as DNA: TGTGCCAGCAGAGGGGCTTATGGGACCCAGTACTTC.

This rearrangement joins TRBV9 to TRBJ2-3; 7 nucleotides line up with TRBD2. This CDR3 comprises 15 residues. Germline trimming cut 4 bases from V and 6 bases from J; bases unmatched to any gene: 11. Per the germline V gene, CDR1 is SGDLS and CDR2 is YYNGEE. In nucleotides, the CDR3 is TGTGCCAGCAGCTCCACTAGCGAGAAAACGGATACGCAGTATTTT. It specifies CASSSTSEKTDTQYF.

This clonotype was counted between two and nine times. The rearrangement joins TRBV27 to TRBJ2-7; D gene unclear. Trimming left V 6 bases short and J 0 bases short, with 12 bases between. CDR3 size: 14 residues. Germline V gene data show CDR1 as MNHEY and CDR2 as SMNVEV (reference sequence). The CDR3 reads CASSHSESSYEQYF. The DNA for the CDR3 is TGTGCCAGCAGCCACAGCGAGAGCTCCTACGAGCAGTACTTC.

In this sample, this clonotype turned up a few times. V is TRBV5-4 and J is TRBJ2-7, with unresolved D. The germline V gene has CDR1 SGHNT and CDR2 YYREEE (reference sequence). This CDR3 comprises 13 residues. Trimming pared 4 bases from V and 6 bases from J, leaving 14 bases between. This chain's CDR3 is CASSTPNSPEQYF. The CDR3 nucleotides read TGTGCCAGCAGCACACCAAACTCCCCCGAGCAGTACTTC.

Ten or more counts support this clonotype. The gene calls are TRBV3-1 and TRBJ2-3, with 8 bases lining up with TRBD2. This CDR3 region has 16 residues. The junction had 6 bases not matched to a gene; V was cut back by 2 bases and J by 2 bases. Germline CDR1 and CDR2: LGHDT and YNNKEL (reference sequence). The CDR3 loop is CASSQFGREVTDTQYF. The CDR3 DNA follows: TGTGCCAGCAGCCAATTCGGGCGGGAGGTCACAGATACGCAGTATTTT.

This chain uses TRBV10-3 with TRBJ2-3; 8 bases are a match to TRBD2. CDR3 size: 13 residues. V lost 9 bases to trimming and J lost 6 bases; unmatched junction nucleotides: 8. CDR1 and CDR2 (germline): ENHRY, SYGVKD. The CDR3 nucleotides are TGTGCCATGACGAGCGGGAGCCAGGATACGCAGTATTTT. Residues: CAMTSGSQDTQYF.

This clonotype was observed at least ten times. J is TRBJ1-1 and V is TRBV6-1, with D uncertain. The V gene lost 2 bases and the J gene lost 0 bases, with 10 bases spanning the gap. CDR1 and CDR2 (germline): MNHNS, SASEGT. The CDR3 extends over 15 amino acids. This CDR3 is CASSEWRALNTEAFF. CDR3 in DNA: TGTGCCAGCAGTGAATGGAGGGCCTTGAACACTGAAGCTTTCTTT.

This clonotype was found once. The chain has TRBV20-1 and TRBJ2-5; 7 nucleotides match TRBD1. J was trimmed by 0 bases and V by 0 bases; bases with no gene match: 7. This CDR3 region has 16 residues. Germline V gives CDR1 DFQATT, CDR2 SNEGSKA (reference sequence). The CDR3 reads CSARDTGTDNQETQYF. In DNA form, the CDR3 reads TGCAGTGCTAGAGATACCGGGACAGATAACCAAGAGACCCAGTACTTC.

For this clonotype: This CDR3 fails to terminate in the conserved phenylalanine or tryptophan, so it likely reflects a read error. The V gene is TRBV6-2 or TRBV6-3, the J gene TRBJ2-6; weak D call: TRBD1 (6 bases). This CDR3 comprises 16 residues. Germline V CDR1 and CDR2: MNHEY, SVGEGT. V was clipped by 5 bases and J by 0 bases, with 11 bases between them. This CDR3 is CASSETGNSGANVLTS. DNA of the CDR3: TGTGCCAGCAGTGAGACAGGTAACTCTGGGGCCAACGTCCTGACTTCC.

This clonotype was counted ten times or more. The chain combines TRBV12-3 or TRBV12-4 with TRBJ2-2, with D possibly matching TRBD2 (5 bases). CDR3 length equals 14 residues. V gave up 2 bases and J gave up 4 bases, with 8 bases separating them. CDR3 sequence: CASSLLAPTGELFF. As DNA, the CDR3 is TGTGCCAGCAGTTTACTAGCCCCCACCGGGGAGCTGTTTTTT.

The rearrangement links TRBV6-2 or TRBV6-3 to TRBJ2-1; the match to TRBD2 covers 7 bases. J was trimmed by 8 bases and V by 7 bases; bases with no gene match: 11. Germline V gene lookup returns CDR1 MNHEY and CDR2 SVGEGT. The CDR3 has 14 amino acids. The CDR3 protein is CASKREGLWHEQFF. The CDR3 DNA reads TGTGCCAGCAAGAGGGAGGGCCTCTGGCATGAGCAGTTCTTC.

As for this clonotype: This may arise from a read error, as a much more abundant clone is one base away. The chain couples TRBV5-1 to TRBJ1-5; weak D call: TRBD1 (6 bases). The CDR3 is 14 amino acids. Germline CDR1 SGHRS, CDR2 YFSETQ. V dropped 1 base and J dropped 4 bases, with 9 bases sitting between them. Here the CDR3 reads CASSLTQGNQPQHF. The CDR3 DNA reads TGCGCCAGCAGCTTGACGCAGGGGAATCAGCCCCAGCATTTT.

This clonotype was counted at least ten times. This rearrangement joins TRBV7-3 to TRBJ2-2; D uncertain. The CDR3 totals 13 residues. Trimming took off 3 bases at V and 3 bases at J, with 5 bases between the two ends. Germline-derived CDR1 and CDR2 are SGHTA and FQGTGA. The CDR3 DNA sequence: TGTGCCAGCAGCTTTGAAGACACCGGGGAGCTGTTTTTT. This gives the protein CASSFEDTGELFF.

V gene TRBV19 combines with J gene TRBJ2-1; D gene uncertain. V dropped 7 bases and J dropped 4 bases, with 14 bases sitting between them. Germline V gene sequence: CDR1 LNHDA, CDR2 SQIVND (reference sequence). CDR3 length: 14 amino acids. Here the CDR3 DNA reads TGTGCCAGTACCCCTAACCTAAGGTACAATGAGCAGTTCTTC. Protein sequence: CASTPNLRYNEQFF.